There are a few counts of the clone carrying this T cell receptor beta chain. The PCR used 60 Vbeta and 13 Jbeta primers. Original processing methods: Approximately 11 million of about 88 million unique TCR beta chains were shared, per a later count. Some clones are missing from TCRdb's copy, which holds only in-frame ones; the method was immunoSEQ multiplex PCR. V, J and clone size derive from that table, while D and trimming were established from the DNA sequence. The table shows 200,000 to 300,000 clones, with 82% occurring only once. The data stem from a study of cytomegalovirus exposure and HLA in healthy donors. The wider study: Early on, a data release was issued that held approximately 92 million unique TCRs from HLA-typed donors.

CDR3 length: 17 residues. The ends were cut back, 3 bases at V and 0 bases at J, with 18 bases in the middle. Germline CDR1 is MNHGY and CDR2 is SVAAGI. The receptor was derived from a woman in her thirties or forties in good health and CMV-seropositive. The chain carries TRBV6-9 and TRBJ2-7; D is perhaps TRBD2 (5 bases). The material sequenced was PBMCs. The CDR3 DNA follows: TGTGCCAGCAGTTACGCCCCTTCGCGGGTCTACTCCTACGAGCAGTACTTC. This encodes CASSYAPSRVYSYEQYF.